The TCR beta chain described here comes from a study of cytomegalovirus exposure and HLA in healthy donors. Whole-study results and caveats: That first-cohort TCR clusters tended to co-occur in the roughly 130 validation repertoires was found in a later analysis. Using the classifier, cytomegalovirus status was reportedly diagnosed with high specificity and sensitivity.

V lost 5 bases and J lost 7; bases outside the gene matches: 9. Per the germline V gene, CDR1 is LNHDA and CDR2 is SQIVND (reference sequence). The CDR3 consists of 15 residues. A remark on this clone: Its target is not known.

Generated by immunoSEQ multiplex PCR, the TCRdb table keeps only in-frame clones and is missing some. The sample yields under 140,000 clones, 89% seen once. The receptor was derived from a woman in her late teens or twenties in good health and CMV-seronegative. The sequenced material came from PBMCs. The chain uses TRBV19 and TRBJ2-3; 10 positions match TRBD2. The CDR3 nucleotides are TGTGCCAGTAGTGCCTTAGCGGGAGGTTTTAATACGCAGTATTTT. It encodes CASSALAGGFNTQYF.